The 19 T cell receptor beta chains presented below share a single source sample, sequenced in a study of a mutant IDH1 vaccine in newly diagnosed glioma. The time point: week 23, last vaccination. Topical imiquimod accompanied each vaccine dose, which consisted of 300 ug of mutant IDH1 20-mer peptide. Their cognate antigens are unknown. Generated by immunoSEQ multiplex PCR, the TCRdb table keeps only in-frame clones and is missing some. This table holds under 45,000 clones, approximately 90% found once. This specimen was PBMCs, taken from a glioma patient whose treatment included an IDH1 peptide vaccine. Receptor source: a man between 45 and 60 years old with glioma.

V and J are TRBV7-2 and TRBJ1-5, with D possibly TRBD1 on 6 matching bases. CDR3 length: 15 amino acids. Trimming removed 7 bases from V and 2 bases from J, with 15 bases in between. CDR1 is SGHTA and CDR2 is FQGNSA in the germline V gene. This CDR3 reads CASTEGGGGNQPQHF. The CDR3 coding sequence is TGTGCCAGCACCGAGGGGGGGGGCGGCAATCAGCCCCAGCATTTT.

V gene TRBV5-5 combines with J gene TRBJ2-7; weak D call: TRBD1 (5 bases). Trimming removed 5 bases at V and 1 base at J, with 19 bases between. Germline lookup yields CDR1 SGHKS and CDR2 YYEKEE (reference sequence). This CDR3 is built from 16 residues. The CDR3: CASRQDAVIWSYEQYF. CDR3 bases: TGTGCCAGCAGACAGGACGCTGTAATTTGGTCCTACGAGCAGTACTTC.

The CDR3 DNA follows: TGTGCCAGCAGTCCAGTTGTTTCATATAGCAATCAGCCCCAGCATTTT. This codes for CASSPVVSYSNQPQHF. The chain uses TRBV28 and TRBJ1-5; D is unresolved. Germline-derived CDR1 and CDR2 are MDHEN and SYDVKM. Trimming stripped 5 bases from V and 0 bases from J, with 14 bases between. There are 16 residues in the CDR3. Complete variable domain (other parts from reference TRBV28 and TRBJ1-5): DVKVTQSSRYLVKRTGEKVFLECVQDMDHENMFWYRQDPGLGLRLIYFSYDVKMKEKGDIPEGYSVSREKKERFSLILESASTNQTSMYLCASSPVVSYSNQPQHFGDGTRLSIL.

V usage is TRBV7-9 and J usage is TRBJ2-7; TRBD2 matches at 11 bases. The CDR3 totals 15 residues. Unmatched junction bases numbered 3, after V lost 1 base and J lost 4 bases. The germline gives CDR1 SEHNR, CDR2 FQNEAQ (reference sequence). CDR3 DNA: TGTGCCAGCAGCTTAGTGACTAGCGGGACATACGAGCAGTACTTC. This gives the protein CASSLVTSGTYEQYF.

This chain connects TRBV30 to TRBJ1-1; possibly TRBD1 for D (5 bases). The CDR3 loop spans 12 amino acids. V lost 2 bases and J lost 6, with 10 bases in between. The V gene's germline CDR1 is GTSNPN and CDR2 SVGIG (reference sequence). The CDR3 region is CAWSQGRAEAFF. In nucleotides, the CDR3 is TGTGCCTGGAGTCAGGGCAGGGCTGAAGCTTTCTTT.

The chain has TRBV5-1 and TRBJ1-4; the match to TRBD1 covers 7 bases. Germline CDR1 and CDR2: SGHRS and YFSETQ. The CDR3 loop spans 15 amino acids. With V trimmed by 4 bases and J by 2 bases, 5 bases remained unmatched. CDR3 nucleotides: TGCGCCAGCAGCCCCCAGGGGGAGACTAATGAAAAACTGTTTTTT. Translation gives CASSPQGETNEKLFF. Based on the CDR3 plus reference TRBV5-1 and TRBJ1-4, the full variable domain is KAGVTQTPRYLIKTRGQQVTLSCSPISGHRSVSWYQQTPGQGLQFLFEYFSETQRNKGNFPGRFSGRQFSNSRSEMNVSTLELGDSALYLCASSPQGETNEKLFFGSGTQLSVL.

V is TRBV7-2 and J is TRBJ2-3, with 7 nucleotides matching TRBD2. This CDR3 has 14 residues. Germline CDR1 is SGHTA and CDR2 is FQGNSA. Trimming at V came to 1 base and at J to 6 bases, leaving 4 bases not matched to a gene. The CDR3 DNA sequence: TGTGCCAGCAGCTTAGTCACTAGCGAGGATACGCAGTATTTT. This translates into CASSLVTSEDTQYF. Based on the CDR3 plus reference TRBV7-2 and TRBJ2-3, the full variable domain is GAGVSQSPSNKVTEKGKDVELRCDPISGHTALYWYRQSLGQGLEFLIYFQGNSAPDKSGLPSDRFSAERTGGSVSTLTIQRTQQEDSAVYLCASSLVTSEDTQYFGPGTRLTVL.

In its sample, this clone was seen a few times. The chain uses TRBV5-5 and TRBJ1-4, with TRBD1 matching over 8 bases. This CDR3 has 15 residues. Germline V CDR1 and CDR2: SGHKS, YYEKEE (reference sequence). The V segment lost 3 bases and the J segment 3 bases; nucleotides outside the gene matches: 4. The CDR3 sequence is CASSYGTGANEKLFF. CDR3 in DNA: TGTGCCAGCAGCTATGGGACAGGAGCTAATGAAAAACTGTTTTTT.

The chain recombines TRBV27 with TRBJ2-5; 12 nucleotides agree with TRBD2. Germline assignment: CDR1 MNHEY and CDR2 SMNVEV (reference sequence). The CDR3 length is 17 residues. Trimming removed 3 bases from V and 5 bases from J; junction bases left unmatched: 10. CDR3: CASSFTPSGGVQETQYF. The CDR3 DNA reads as TGTGCCAGCAGTTTCACCCCTAGCGGGGGGGTGCAGGAGACCCAGTACTTC.

This rearrangement joins TRBV29-1 to TRBJ2-5, with D possibly called TRBD1 or TRBD2 (7 bases each). CDR3 length equals 14 residues. The V end lost 1 base, the J end lost 4 bases, and 13 bases lay between the germline ends. Germline V CDR1 and CDR2: SQVTM, ANQGSEA. This CDR3 is CSVEGGEGAETQYF. CDR3 in DNA: TGCAGCGTTGAAGGCGGGGAGGGGGCAGAGACCCAGTACTTC.

V is TRBV4-3 and J is TRBJ2-3; D may be TRBD2 (5 bases). Germline CDR1 LGHNA, CDR2 YSLEER. V was cut by 0 bases and J by 9 bases, with 19 bases left in between. The CDR3 loop spans 16 amino acids. The CDR3 loop reads CASSQDPVERAWTQYF. The CDR3, as DNA: TGCGCCAGCAGCCAAGACCCCGTTGAGAGGGCATGGACGCAGTATTTT.

This sequence joins TRBV13 and TRBJ2-7, with D possibly TRBD1 on 6 matching bases. Trimming removed 4 bases at V and 4 bases at J, with 8 bases between. The CDR3 covers 12 residues. In germline, CDR1 is PRHDT, CDR2 FYEKMQ (reference sequence). DNA for the CDR3: TGTGCCAGCAGCTCAGGACAGTACGAGCAGTACTTC. Protein sequence: CASSSGQYEQYF.

The gene calls are TRBV6-5 and TRBJ1-5; weak D call: TRBD1 (5 bases). Germline-derived CDR1 and CDR2 are MNHEY and SVGAGI. Trimming took off 5 bases at V and 7 bases at J, with 18 bases between the two ends. This CDR3 spans 15 amino acids. CDR3 in amino acids: CASSPTGGVGQPQHF. In DNA form, the CDR3 reads TGTGCCAGCAGTCCTACCGGGGGGGTTGGACAGCCCCAGCATTTT.

The rearrangement joins TRBV9 to TRBJ1-3; the D is unclear. Trimming left V 3 bases short and J 4 bases short, with 8 bases between. The CDR3 covers 13 residues. Germline assignment: CDR1 SGDLS and CDR2 YYNGEE. Here the CDR3 DNA reads TGTGCCAGCAGCGAGGGTTCCGGAAACACCATATATTTT. This gives the protein CASSEGSGNTIYF.

The CDR3 loop reads CASAEDSNQPQHF. CDR3 DNA sequence: TGCGCCAGCGCCGAGGATAGCAATCAGCCCCAGCATTTT. The chain uses TRBV5-1 and TRBJ1-5; no clear D gene. Trimming pared 7 bases from V and 0 bases from J, leaving 8 bases between. The CDR3 sequence is 13 residues long. In germline, CDR1 is SGHRS, CDR2 YFSETQ.

This sequence joins TRBV6-5 and TRBJ1-1; TRBD1 is a possible D gene (6 bases). The germline V and J ends were trimmed by 2 bases and 1 base, with 8 bases remaining between them. CDR3 size: 14 residues. Germline CDR1 and CDR2: MNHEY and SVGAGI. The CDR3 region is CASSYGQRNTEAFF. CDR3 sequence (DNA): TGTGCCAGCAGTTACGGACAGAGGAACACTGAAGCTTTCTTT.

This rearrangement joins TRBV18 to TRBJ2-7; D perhaps matches TRBD1 (6 bases). The CDR3 runs 13 residues. V lost 3 bases, J lost 5 bases, and 11 bases lay in between. Looked up from germline, CDR1 is KGHSH and CDR2 is LQKENI. In DNA, the CDR3 is TGTGCCAGCTCACCGTCCAGGGGCCACGAGCAGTACTTC. Translation gives CASSPSRGHEQYF.

This chain joins TRBV9 and TRBJ1-2; D remains unclear. Germline CDR1 reads SGDLS; CDR2 reads YYNGEE. The CDR3 has 13 residues. Trimming cost V 2 bases and J 8 bases, with 13 bases left between them. The CDR3 protein is CASSVGDSWGYTF. CDR3 in DNA: TGTGCCAGCAGCGTCGGGGATTCTTGGGGCTACACCTTC. Full variable domain (outside the CDR3, taken from reference TRBV9 and TRBJ1-2): DSGVTQTPKHLITATGQRVTLRCSPRSGDLSVYWYQQSLDQGLQFLIQYYNGEERAKGNILERFSAQQFPDLHSELNLSSLELGDSALYFCASSVGDSWGYTFGSGTRLTVV.

The rearrangement joins TRBV18 to TRBJ2-5; D perhaps matches TRBD2 (6 bases). The germline V gene encodes CDR1 KGHSH and CDR2 LQKENI. CDR3 length: 13 amino acids. Trimming removed 6 bases from V and 4 bases from J, with 12 bases in between. The CDR3 region has the DNA TGTGCCAGCTCCGGGACTCTAGGAGAGACCCAGTACTTC. This gives the protein CASSGTLGETQYF.